The present entry profiles one T cell receptor (beta chain) with its context. The data derive from a study of blood T cell repertoires in COVID-19. Turning to the study itself: Acute and convalescent COVID-19 samples came from the United States, Italy and Spain.

Methods used by the authors: Reference gene primer amplification gave nucleated cell count estimates. Method: immunoSEQ multiplex PCR; TCRdb's copy keeps in-frame clones and lacks some. That table supplies the V and J calls and clone size; D and trimming were determined from the DNA. Among 200,000 or so clones listed, about 90% were seen once. This TCR derives from a woman aged 50 to 60 with acute or convalescent COVID-19. The sample was peripheral blood.

In DNA, the CDR3 is TGTGCCAGCAGCAACAACAGGTTTAGAATTGATACGCAGTATTTT. It codes for CASSNNRFRIDTQYF. V gene TRBV6-2 or TRBV6-3 combines with J gene TRBJ2-3; D is possibly TRBD1 (5 bases). Germline-derived CDR1 and CDR2 are MNHEY and SVGEGT. The V gene lost 6 bases and the J gene lost 6 bases, with 19 bases spanning the gap. The CDR3 runs 15 residues.